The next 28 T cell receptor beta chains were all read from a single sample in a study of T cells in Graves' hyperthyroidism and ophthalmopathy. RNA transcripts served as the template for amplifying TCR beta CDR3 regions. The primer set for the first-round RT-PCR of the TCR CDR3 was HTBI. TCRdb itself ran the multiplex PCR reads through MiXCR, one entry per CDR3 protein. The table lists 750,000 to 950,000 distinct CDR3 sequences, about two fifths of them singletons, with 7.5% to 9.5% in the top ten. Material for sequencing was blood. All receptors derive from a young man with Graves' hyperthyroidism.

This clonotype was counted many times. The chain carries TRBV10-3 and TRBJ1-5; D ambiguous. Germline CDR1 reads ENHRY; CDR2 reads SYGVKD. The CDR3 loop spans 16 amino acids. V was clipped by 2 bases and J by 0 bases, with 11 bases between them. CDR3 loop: CAISESSVYSNQPQHF. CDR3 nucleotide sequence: TGTGCCATCAGTGAGAGCTCAGTATATAGCAATCAGCCCCAGCATTTT.

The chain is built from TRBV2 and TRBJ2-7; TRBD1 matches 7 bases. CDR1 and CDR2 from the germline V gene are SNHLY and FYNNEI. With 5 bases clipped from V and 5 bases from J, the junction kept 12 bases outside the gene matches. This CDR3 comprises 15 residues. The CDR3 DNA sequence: TGTGCCAGCAGTTCCCCCCGACAGGGAATCAACGAGCAGTACTTC. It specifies CASSSPRQGINEQYF. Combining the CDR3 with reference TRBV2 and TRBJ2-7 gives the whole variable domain EPEVTQTPSHQVTQMGQEVILRCVPISNHLYFYWYRQILGQKVEFLVSFYNNEISEKSEIFDDQFSVERPDGSNFTLKIRSTKLEDSAMYFCASSSPRQGINEQYFGPGTRLTVT.

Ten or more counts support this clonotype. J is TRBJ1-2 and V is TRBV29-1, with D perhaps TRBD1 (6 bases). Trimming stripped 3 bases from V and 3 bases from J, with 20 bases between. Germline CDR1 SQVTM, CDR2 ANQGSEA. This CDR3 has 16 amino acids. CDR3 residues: CSVEGFGQGRDYGYTF. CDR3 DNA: TGCAGCGTTGAGGGCTTCGGCCAGGGGAGAGACTATGGCTACACCTTC.

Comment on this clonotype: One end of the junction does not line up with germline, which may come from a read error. In nucleotides, the CDR3 is TGCGCCAGCAGCCGTTCGACTTCACAAGGGACCCAGTACTTC. It yields the protein CASSRSTSQGTQYF. This chain connects TRBV7-8 to TRBJ2-5, with D unresolved. Germline V gives CDR1 SGHVS, CDR2 FQNEAQ. The CDR3 is 14 residues long.

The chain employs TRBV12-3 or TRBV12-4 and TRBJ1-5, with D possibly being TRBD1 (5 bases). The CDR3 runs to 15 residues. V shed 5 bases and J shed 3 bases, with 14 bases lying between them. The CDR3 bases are TGTGCCAGCAGTCCGGGGGGGGGAGACAATCAGCCCCAGCATTTT. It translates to CASSPGGGDNQPQHF.

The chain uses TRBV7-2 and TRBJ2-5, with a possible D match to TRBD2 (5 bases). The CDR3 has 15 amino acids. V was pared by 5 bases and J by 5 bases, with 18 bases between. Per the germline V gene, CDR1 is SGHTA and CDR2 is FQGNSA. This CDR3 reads CASSPWTGFGETQYF. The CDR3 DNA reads TGTGCCAGCAGCCCTTGGACGGGGTTTGGGGAGACCCAGTACTTC.

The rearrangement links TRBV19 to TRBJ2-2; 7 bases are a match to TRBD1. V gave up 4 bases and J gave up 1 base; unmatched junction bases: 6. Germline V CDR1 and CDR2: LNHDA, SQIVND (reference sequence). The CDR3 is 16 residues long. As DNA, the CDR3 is TGTGCCAGTAGTACTGGGTGGACAGGGAACACCGGGGAGCTGTTTTTT. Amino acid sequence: CASSTGWTGNTGELFF.

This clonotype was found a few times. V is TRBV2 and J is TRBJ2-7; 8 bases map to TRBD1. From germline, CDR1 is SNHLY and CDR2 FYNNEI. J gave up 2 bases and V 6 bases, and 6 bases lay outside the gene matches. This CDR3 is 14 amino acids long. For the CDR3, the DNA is TGTGCCAGCAGCTACCGGGACAGGACCTACGAGCAGTACTTC. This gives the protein CASSYRDRTYEQYF.

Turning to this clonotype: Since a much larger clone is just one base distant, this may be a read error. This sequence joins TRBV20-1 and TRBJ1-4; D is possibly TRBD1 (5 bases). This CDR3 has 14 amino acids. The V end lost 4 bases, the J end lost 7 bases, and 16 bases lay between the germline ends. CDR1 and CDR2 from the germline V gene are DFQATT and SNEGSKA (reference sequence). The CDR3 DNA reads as TGCAGTGCTATACCGCCGGGTAGGGGTGAAAAACTGTTTTTT. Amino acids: CSAIPPGRGEKLFF.

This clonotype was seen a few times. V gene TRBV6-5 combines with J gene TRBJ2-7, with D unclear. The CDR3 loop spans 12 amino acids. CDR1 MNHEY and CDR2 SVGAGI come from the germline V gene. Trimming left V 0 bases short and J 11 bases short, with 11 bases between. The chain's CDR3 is CASSYSMGPEYF. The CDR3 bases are TGTGCCAGCAGTTACTCGATGGGCCCCGAGTACTTC.

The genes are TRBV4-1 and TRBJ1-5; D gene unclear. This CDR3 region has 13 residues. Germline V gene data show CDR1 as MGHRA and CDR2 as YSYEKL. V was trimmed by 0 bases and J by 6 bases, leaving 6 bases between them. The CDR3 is CASSQERSQPQHF. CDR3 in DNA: TGCGCCAGCAGCCAAGAAAGGAGTCAGCCCCAGCATTTT.

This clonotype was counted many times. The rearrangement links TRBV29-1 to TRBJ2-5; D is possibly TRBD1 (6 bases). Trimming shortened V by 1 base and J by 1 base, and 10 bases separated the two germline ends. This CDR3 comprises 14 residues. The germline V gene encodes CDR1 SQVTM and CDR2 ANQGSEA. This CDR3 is CSVEGTARQETQYF. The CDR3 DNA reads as TGCAGCGTTGAAGGGACAGCCCGCCAAGAGACCCAGTACTTC.

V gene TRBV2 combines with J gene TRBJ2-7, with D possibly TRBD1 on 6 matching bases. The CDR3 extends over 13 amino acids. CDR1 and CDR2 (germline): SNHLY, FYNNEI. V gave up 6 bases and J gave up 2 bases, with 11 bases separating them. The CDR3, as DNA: TGTGCCAGCAGACAAGCAGGGGCCTACGAGCAGTACTTC. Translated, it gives CASRQAGAYEQYF.

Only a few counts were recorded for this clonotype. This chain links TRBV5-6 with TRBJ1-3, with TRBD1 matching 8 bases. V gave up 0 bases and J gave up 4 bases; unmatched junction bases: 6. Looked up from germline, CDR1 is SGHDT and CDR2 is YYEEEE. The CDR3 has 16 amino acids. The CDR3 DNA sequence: TGTGCCAGCAGCTTGGTCGACAGGGGAGAAGGAAACACCATATATTTT. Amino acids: CASSLVDRGEGNTIYF.

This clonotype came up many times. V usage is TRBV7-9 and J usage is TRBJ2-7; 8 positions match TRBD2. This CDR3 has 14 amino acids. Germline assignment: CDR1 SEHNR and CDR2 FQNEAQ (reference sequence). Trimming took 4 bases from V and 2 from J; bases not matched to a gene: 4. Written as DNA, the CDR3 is TGTGCCAGCAGCTCCACTAGCGGACCCTACGAGCAGTACTTC. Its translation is CASSSTSGPYEQYF. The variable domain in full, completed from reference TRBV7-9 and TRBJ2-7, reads DTGVSQNPRHKITKRGQNVTFRCDPISEHNRLYWYRQTLGQGPEFLTYFQNEAQLEKSRLLSDRFSAERPKGSFSTLEIQRTEQGDSAMYLCASSSTSGPYEQYFGPGTRLTVT.

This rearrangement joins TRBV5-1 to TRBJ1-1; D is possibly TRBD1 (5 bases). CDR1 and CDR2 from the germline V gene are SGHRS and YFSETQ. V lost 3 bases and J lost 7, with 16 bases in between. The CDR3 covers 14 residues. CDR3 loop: CASSSADGGGEAFF. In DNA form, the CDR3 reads TGCGCCAGCAGCTCGGCCGACGGGGGAGGTGAAGCTTTCTTT. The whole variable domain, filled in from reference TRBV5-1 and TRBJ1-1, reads KAGVTQTPRYLIKTRGQQVTLSCSPISGHRSVSWYQQTPGQGLQFLFEYFSETQRNKGNFPGRFSGRQFSNSRSEMNVSTLELGDSALYLCASSSADGGGEAFFGQGTRLTVV.

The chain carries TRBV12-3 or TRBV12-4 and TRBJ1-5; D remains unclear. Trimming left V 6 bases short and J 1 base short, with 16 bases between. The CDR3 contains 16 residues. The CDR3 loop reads CASSPRELRSNQPQHF. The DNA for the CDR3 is TGTGCCAGCAGCCCGAGGGAATTGAGGAGCAATCAGCCCCAGCATTTT.

CDR3 protein: CASGRTGSGTEAFF. CDR3 coding DNA: TGTGCCAGCGGAAGGACAGGGTCTGGCACTGAAGCTTTCTTT. The chain has TRBV6-5 and TRBJ1-1, with TRBD1 matching over 8 bases. Trimming cost V 8 bases and J 4 bases; bases outside gene matches: 9. The CDR3 has 14 residues. Germline values: CDR1 MNHEY, CDR2 SVGAGI.

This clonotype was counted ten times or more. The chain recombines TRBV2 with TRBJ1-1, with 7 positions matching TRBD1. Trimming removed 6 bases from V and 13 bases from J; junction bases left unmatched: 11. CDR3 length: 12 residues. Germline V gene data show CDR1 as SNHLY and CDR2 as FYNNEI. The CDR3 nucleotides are TGTGCCAGCAGCGAGGACAGGCCGCTCGGTTTCTTT. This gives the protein CASSEDRPLGFF.

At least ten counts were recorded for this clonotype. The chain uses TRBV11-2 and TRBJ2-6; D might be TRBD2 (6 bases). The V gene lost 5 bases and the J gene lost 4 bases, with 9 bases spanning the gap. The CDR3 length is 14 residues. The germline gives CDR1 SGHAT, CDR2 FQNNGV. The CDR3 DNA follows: TGTGCCAGCAGCGCCGCGGGGGGGGCCAACGTCCTGACTTTC. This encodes CASSAAGGANVLTF. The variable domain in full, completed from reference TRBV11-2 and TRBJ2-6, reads EAGVAQSPRYKIIEKRQSVAFWCNPISGHATLYWYQQILGQGPKLLIQFQNNGVVDDSQLPKDRFSAERLKGVDSTLKIQPAKLEDSAVYLCASSAAGGANVLTFGAGSRLTVL.

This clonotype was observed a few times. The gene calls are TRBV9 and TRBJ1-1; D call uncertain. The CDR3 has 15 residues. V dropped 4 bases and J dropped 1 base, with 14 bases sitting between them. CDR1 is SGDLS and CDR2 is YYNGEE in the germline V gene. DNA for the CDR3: TGTGCCAGCAGCTTATCAGCAGCCTCGAACACTGAAGCTTTCTTT. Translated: CASSLSAASNTEAFF.

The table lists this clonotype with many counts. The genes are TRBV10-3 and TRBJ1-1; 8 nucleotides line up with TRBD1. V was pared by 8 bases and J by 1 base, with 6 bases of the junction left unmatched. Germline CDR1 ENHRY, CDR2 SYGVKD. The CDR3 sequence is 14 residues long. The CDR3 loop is CAIQGAHTNTEAFF. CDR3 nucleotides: TGTGCCATCCAGGGGGCGCATACGAACACTGAAGCTTTCTTT.

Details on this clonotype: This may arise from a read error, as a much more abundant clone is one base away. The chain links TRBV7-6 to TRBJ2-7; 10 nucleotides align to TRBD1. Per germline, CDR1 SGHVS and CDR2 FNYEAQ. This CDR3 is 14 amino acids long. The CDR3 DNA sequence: TGTGCCGGCAGCCTGGGACAGGGGCTCTACGAGCAGTACTTC. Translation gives CAGSLGQGLYEQYF.

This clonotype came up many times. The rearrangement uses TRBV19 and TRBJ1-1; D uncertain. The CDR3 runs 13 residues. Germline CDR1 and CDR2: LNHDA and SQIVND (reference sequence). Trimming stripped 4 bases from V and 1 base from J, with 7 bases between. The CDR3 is CASSKGPNTEAFF. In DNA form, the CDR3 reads TGTGCCAGTAGTAAAGGTCCGAACACTGAAGCTTTCTTT.

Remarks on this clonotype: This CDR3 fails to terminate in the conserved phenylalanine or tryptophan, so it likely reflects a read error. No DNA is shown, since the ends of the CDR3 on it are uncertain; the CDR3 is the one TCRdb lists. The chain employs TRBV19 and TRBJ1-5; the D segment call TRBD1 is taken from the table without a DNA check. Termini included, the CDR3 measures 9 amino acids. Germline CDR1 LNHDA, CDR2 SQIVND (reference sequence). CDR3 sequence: CASSILGGI.

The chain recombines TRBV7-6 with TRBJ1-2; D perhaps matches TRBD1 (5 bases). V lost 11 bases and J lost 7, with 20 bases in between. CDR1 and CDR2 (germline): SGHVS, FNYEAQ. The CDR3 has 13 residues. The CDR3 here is CAGTRQGPFGYTF. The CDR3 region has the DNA TGTGCCGGAACCCGGCAGGGACCGTTTGGCTACACCTTC.

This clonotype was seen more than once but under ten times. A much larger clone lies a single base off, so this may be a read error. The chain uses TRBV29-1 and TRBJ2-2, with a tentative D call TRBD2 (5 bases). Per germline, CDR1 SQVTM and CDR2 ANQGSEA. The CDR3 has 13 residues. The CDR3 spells CSVEDGNTEELFF. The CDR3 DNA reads TGCAGCGTTGAGGACGGGAACACCGAGGAGCTGTTTTTT.

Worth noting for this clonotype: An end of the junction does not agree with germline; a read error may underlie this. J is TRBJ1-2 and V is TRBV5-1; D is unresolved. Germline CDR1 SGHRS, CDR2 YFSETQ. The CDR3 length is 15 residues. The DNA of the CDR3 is TGTGCCAGCAGCACCCGGACGGAGGGAGTACGGGGCTACACCTTC. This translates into CASSTRTEGVRGYTF.